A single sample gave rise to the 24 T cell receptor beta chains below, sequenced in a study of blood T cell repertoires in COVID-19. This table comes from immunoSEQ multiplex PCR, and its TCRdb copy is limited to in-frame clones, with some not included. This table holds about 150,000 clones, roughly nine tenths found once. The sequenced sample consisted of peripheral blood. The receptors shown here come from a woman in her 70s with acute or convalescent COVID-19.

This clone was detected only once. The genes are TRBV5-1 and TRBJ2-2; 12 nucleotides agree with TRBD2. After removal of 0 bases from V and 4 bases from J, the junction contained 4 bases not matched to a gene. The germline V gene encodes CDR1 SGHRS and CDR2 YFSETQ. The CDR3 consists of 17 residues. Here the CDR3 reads CASSLALAGGFTGELFF. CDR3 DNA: TGCGCCAGCAGCTTGGCACTAGCGGGGGGATTCACCGGGGAGCTGTTTTTT.

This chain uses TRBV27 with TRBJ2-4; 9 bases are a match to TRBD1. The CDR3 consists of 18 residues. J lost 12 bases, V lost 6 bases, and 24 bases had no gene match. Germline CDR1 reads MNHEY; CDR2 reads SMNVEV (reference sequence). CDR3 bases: TGTGCCAGCAGCAAATACCGGGGACAGGGTAATCCAACCCTCACTCAGTACTTC. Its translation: CASSKYRGQGNPTLTQYF.

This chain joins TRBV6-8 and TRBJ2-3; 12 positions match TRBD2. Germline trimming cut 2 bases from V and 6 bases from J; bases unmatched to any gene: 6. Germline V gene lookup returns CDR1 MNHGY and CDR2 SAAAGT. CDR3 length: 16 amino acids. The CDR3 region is CASSYRLAGGRDTQYF. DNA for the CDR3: TGTGCCAGCAGTTACCGGCTAGCGGGGGGGCGGGATACGCAGTATTTT.

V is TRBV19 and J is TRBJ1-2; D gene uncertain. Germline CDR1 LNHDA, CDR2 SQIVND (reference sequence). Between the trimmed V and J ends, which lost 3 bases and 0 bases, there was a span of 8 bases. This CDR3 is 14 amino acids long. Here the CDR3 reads CASSMRITNYGYTF. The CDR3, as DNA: TGTGCCAGTAGTATGAGGATTACTAACTATGGCTACACCTTC.

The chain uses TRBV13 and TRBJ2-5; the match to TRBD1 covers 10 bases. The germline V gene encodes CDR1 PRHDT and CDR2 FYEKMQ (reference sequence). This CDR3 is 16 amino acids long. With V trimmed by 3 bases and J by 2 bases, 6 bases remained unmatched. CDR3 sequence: CASSLRTGGKQETQYF. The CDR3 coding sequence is TGTGCCAGCAGCTTGCGGACAGGGGGGAAACAAGAGACCCAGTACTTC.

The CDR3 DNA reads TGTGCCAGCAGCAAAGGGTACAGGGGAGAGCAGTTCTTC. It codes for CASSKGYRGEQFF. The V call is TRBV21-1, the J call TRBJ2-1; the table names TRBD1, a call not compared with the DNA. TRBV21-1 is a recognized pseudogene. The CDR3 length is 13 residues.

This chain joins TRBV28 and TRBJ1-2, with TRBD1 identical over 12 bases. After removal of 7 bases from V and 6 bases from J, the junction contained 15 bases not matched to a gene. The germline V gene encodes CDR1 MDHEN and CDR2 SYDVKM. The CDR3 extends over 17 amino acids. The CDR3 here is CASTRAGQGAQAHGYTF. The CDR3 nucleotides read TGTGCCAGCACCCGAGCGGGACAGGGGGCGCAAGCCCATGGCTACACCTTC.

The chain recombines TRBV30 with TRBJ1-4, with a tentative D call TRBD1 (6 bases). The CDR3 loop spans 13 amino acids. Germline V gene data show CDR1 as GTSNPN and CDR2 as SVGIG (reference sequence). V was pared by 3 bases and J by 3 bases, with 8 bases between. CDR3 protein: CAWSRGPNEKLFF. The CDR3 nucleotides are TGTGCCTGGAGCAGGGGCCCTAATGAAAAACTGTTTTTT.

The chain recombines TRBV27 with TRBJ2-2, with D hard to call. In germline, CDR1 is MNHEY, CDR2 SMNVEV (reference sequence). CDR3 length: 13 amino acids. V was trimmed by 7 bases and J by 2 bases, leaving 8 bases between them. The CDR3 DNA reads TGTGCCAGCAATGCGGAAAACACCGGGGAGCTGTTTTTT. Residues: CASNAENTGELFF.

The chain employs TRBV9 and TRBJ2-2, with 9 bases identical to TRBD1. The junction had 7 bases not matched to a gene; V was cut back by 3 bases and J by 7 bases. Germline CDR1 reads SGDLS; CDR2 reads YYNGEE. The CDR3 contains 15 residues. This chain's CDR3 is CASSEGTGFGGELFF. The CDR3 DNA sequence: TGTGCCAGCAGCGAGGGGACAGGGTTCGGCGGGGAGCTGTTTTTT.

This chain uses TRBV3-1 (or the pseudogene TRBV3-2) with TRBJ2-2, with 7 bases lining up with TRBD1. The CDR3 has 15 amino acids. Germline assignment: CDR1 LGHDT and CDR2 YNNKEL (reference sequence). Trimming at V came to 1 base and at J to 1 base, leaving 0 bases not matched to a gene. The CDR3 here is CASSQGTGNTGELFF. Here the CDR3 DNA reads TGTGCCAGCAGCCAAGGGACAGGGAACACCGGGGAGCTGTTTTTT.

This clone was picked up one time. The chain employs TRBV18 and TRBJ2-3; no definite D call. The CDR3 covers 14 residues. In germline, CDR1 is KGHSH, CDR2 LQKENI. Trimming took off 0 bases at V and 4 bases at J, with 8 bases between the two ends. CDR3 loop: CASSPPSPSDTQYF. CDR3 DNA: TGTGCCAGCTCACCACCGTCCCCTTCAGATACGCAGTATTTT.

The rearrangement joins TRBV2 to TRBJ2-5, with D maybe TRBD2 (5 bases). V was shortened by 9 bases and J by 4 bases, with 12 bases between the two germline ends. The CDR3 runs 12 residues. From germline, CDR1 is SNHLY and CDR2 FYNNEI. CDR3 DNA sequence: TGTGCCAGAAGGTCGGGGAGAGAGACCCAGTACTTC. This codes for CARRSGRETQYF.

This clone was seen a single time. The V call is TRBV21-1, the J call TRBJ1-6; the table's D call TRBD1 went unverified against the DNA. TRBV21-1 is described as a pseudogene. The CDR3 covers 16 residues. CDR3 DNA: TGTGCCAGCAGCAAGTTCCAGGGGGCGAACGATTCACCCCTCCACTTT. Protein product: CASSKFQGANDSPLHF.

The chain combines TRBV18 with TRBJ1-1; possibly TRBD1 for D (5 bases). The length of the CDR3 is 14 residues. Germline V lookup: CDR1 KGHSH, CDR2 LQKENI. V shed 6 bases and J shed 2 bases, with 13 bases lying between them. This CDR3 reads CASSRGGQNTEAFF. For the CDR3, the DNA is TGTGCCAGCTCGCGGGGTGGACAAAACACTGAAGCTTTCTTT.

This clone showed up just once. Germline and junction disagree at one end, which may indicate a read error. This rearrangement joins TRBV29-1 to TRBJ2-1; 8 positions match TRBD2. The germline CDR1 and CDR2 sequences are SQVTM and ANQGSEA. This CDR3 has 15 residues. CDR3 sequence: CSVEAGEGFDNEQFF. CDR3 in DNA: TGCAGCGTGGAAGCGGGGGAGGGTTTCGACAATGAGCAGTTCTTC.

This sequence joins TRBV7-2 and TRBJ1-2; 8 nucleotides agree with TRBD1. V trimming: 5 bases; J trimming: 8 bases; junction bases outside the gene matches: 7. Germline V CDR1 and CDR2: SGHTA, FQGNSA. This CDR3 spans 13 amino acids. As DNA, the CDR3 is TGTGCCAGCAGCCCAAGACAGGGGTCGGGCTACACCTTC. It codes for CASSPRQGSGYTF.

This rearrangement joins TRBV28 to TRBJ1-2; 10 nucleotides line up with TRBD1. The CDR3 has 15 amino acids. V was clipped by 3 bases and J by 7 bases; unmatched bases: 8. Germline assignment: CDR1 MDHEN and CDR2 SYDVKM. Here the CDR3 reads CASSFRDRGAGGYTF. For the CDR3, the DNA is TGTGCCAGCAGTTTCCGGGACAGGGGTGCAGGTGGCTACACCTTC.

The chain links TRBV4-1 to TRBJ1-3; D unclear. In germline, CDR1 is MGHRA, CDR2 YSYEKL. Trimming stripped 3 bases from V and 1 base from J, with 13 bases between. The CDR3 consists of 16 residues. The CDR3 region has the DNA TGCGCCAGCAGCCAGATCCCCCCGGGGTCTGGAAACACCATATATTTT. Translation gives CASSQIPPGSGNTIYF.

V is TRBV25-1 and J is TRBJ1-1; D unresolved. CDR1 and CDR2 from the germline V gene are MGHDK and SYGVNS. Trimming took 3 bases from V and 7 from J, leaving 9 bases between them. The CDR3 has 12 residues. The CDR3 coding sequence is TGTGCCAGCAGTGATTCAGGCATTGAAGCTTTCTTT. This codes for CASSDSGIEAFF.

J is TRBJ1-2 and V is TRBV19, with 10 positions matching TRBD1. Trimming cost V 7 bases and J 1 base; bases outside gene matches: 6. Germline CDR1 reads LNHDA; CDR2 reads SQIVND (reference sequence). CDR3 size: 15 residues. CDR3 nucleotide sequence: TGTGCCAGTACCCCGGGGGACAGGGGTAACTATGGCTACACCTTC. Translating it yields CASTPGDRGNYGYTF. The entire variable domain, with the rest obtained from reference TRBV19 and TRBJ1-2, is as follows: DGGITQSPKYLFRKEGQNVTLSCEQNLNHDAMYWYRQDPGQGLRLIYYSQIVNDFQKGDIAEGYSVSREKKESFPLTVTSAQKNPTAFYLCASTPGDRGNYGYTFGSGTRLTVV.

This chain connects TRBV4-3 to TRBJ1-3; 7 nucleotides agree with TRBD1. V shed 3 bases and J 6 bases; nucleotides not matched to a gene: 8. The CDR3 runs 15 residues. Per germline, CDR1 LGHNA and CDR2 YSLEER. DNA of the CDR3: TGCGCCAGCAGCCATACGACAGGGCGGTCAAACACCATATATTTT. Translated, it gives CASSHTTGRSNTIYF.

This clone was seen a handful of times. CDR3 residues: CASSQGTGQSYEQYV. The CDR3 DNA reads as TGTGCCAGCTCACAAGGGACAGGCCAGTCCTACGAGCAGTACGTC. The V and J genes are TRBV18 and TRBJ2-7; 8 bases map to TRBD1. This CDR3 contains 15 residues. Losses at the gene ends were 4 bases for V and 1 base for J; bases not matched to a gene: 6. CDR1 and CDR2 from the germline V gene are KGHSH and LQKENI.

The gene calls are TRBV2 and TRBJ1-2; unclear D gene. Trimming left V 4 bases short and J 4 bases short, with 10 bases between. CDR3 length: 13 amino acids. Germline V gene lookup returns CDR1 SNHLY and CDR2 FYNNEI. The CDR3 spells CASSVPRGYGYTF. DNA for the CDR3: TGTGCCAGCAGTGTCCCGAGAGGCTATGGCTACACCTTC.